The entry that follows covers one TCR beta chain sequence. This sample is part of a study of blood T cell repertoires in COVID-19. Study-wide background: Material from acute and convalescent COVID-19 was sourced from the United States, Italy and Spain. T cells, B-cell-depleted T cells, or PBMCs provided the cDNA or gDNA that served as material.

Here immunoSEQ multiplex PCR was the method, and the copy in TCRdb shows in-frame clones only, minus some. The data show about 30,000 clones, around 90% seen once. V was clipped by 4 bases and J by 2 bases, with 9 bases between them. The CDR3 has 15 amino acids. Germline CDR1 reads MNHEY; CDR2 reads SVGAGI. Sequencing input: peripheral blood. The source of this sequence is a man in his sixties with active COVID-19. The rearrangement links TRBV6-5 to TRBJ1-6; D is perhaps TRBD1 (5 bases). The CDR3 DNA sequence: TGTGCCAGCAGTTTCCAGGGTCCCTATAATTCACCCCTCCACTTT. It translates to CASSFQGPYNSPLHF.